What follows are 21 T cell receptor beta chains derived from one specimen sequenced in a study of shared T cell receptors in the human thymus. Measured with immunoSEQ multiplex PCR; TCRdb has only the in-frame clones, and not every one. The repertoire includes some 640,000 clones, 80% to 90% of them detected once, and about 0.0094% sits in the top ten. The data also belong to a second study, concerning human thymus T cells.

Sequenced sample: thymocytes. The receptors come from a boy younger than two with a congenital heart defect.

The J gene is TRBJ1-4, the V gene TRBV5-1; TRBD1 aligns across 8 bases. V shed 1 base, J shed 4 bases, and the junction held 9 bases outside the gene matches. The germline CDR1 and CDR2 sequences are SGHRS and YFSETQ. This CDR3 region has 17 residues. CDR3 in DNA: TGCGCCAGCAGCTTGAGGGGGACAGGCGCACGTAATGAAAAACTGTTTTTT. Translating it yields CASSLRGTGARNEKLFF.

This rearrangement joins TRBV5-4 to TRBJ2-3; 7 positions match TRBD2. V was pared by 3 bases and J by 2 bases, with 6 bases of the junction left unmatched. Germline V gene lookup returns CDR1 SGHNT and CDR2 YYREEE (reference sequence). The length of the CDR3 is 15 residues. The CDR3 bases are TGTGCCAGCAGCTCAAGGACTAGATCCACAGATACGCAGTATTTT. Translated, it gives CASSSRTRSTDTQYF.

The genes are TRBV14 and TRBJ2-7; 13 positions agree with TRBD2. V gave up 1 base and J gave up 6 bases; unmatched junction bases: 3. The CDR3 contains 15 residues. Per the germline V gene, CDR1 is SGHDN and CDR2 is FVKESK. CDR3 sequence reads: CASSQGTSGSCEQYF. CDR3 DNA: TGTGCCAGCAGCCAAGGGACTAGCGGGAGTTGCGAGCAGTACTTC.

The chain joins TRBV5-1 to TRBJ1-2, with D hard to call. The CDR3 is made up of 13 amino acids. Trimming took 4 bases from V and 1 from J, leaving 8 bases between them. Germline V gene lookup returns CDR1 SGHRS and CDR2 YFSETQ. The CDR3, as DNA: TGCGCCAGCAGCCCCCAGTTTAACTATGGCTACACCTTC. Residues: CASSPQFNYGYTF.

The chain carries TRBV19 and TRBJ1-1, with D maybe TRBD1 (6 bases). There are 15 residues in the CDR3. With 7 bases removed from V and 0 bases from J, the gap between germline ends came to 15 bases. Per the germline V gene, CDR1 is LNHDA and CDR2 is SQIVND (reference sequence). The CDR3 bases are TGTGCCAGTACCCCGGGACAACACATGAACACTGAAGCTTTCTTT. Its translation: CASTPGQHMNTEAFF.

This chain connects TRBV7-8 to TRBJ2-5, with 7 bases identical to TRBD2. V was pared by 2 bases and J by 4 bases, with 13 bases of the junction left unmatched. There are 17 residues in the CDR3. Germline values: CDR1 SGHVS, CDR2 FQNEAQ. CDR3 bases: TGTGCCAGCAGCTTATTGAGGGAGGGCGGGGAGGCAGAGACCCAGTACTTC. Amino acid sequence: CASSLLREGGEAETQYF.

A word on this clone: Other DNA sequences of this sample code for an identical CDR3. This chain uses TRBV11-3 with TRBJ1-1; the match to TRBD1 covers 7 bases. J was trimmed by 3 bases and V by 5 bases; bases with no gene match: 3. Germline assignment: CDR1 SGHNT and CDR2 YENEEA. The CDR3 loop spans 13 amino acids. The CDR3 coding sequence is TGTGCCAGCAGCCCAGACAGGGACACTGAAGCTTTCTTT. Translation: CASSPDRDTEAFF.

The chain combines TRBV9 with TRBJ1-1, with 8 bases that match TRBD1. The CDR3 consists of 14 residues. CDR1 is SGDLS, CDR2 YYNGEE, per germline. V lost 0 bases to trimming and J lost 6 bases; unmatched junction nucleotides: 4. CDR3 sequence: CASSVGRGHPEAFF. In nucleotides, the CDR3 is TGTGCCAGCAGCGTAGGCAGGGGGCACCCTGAAGCTTTCTTT.

V is TRBV7-9 and J is TRBJ1-2; tentatively, D is TRBD1 (6 bases). The V end lost 7 bases, the J end lost 1 base, and 10 bases lay between the germline ends. The germline CDR1 and CDR2 sequences are SEHNR and FQNEAQ (reference sequence). The CDR3 has 13 residues. The CDR3 sequence is CASKGGVNYGYTF. The CDR3 DNA sequence: TGTGCCAGCAAAGGGGGGGTTAACTATGGCTACACCTTC. Drawing the rest from reference TRBV7-9 and TRBJ1-2, the complete variable domain is DTGVSQNPRHKITKRGQNVTFRCDPISEHNRLYWYRQTLGQGPEFLTYFQNEAQLEKSRLLSDRFSAERPKGSFSTLEIQRTEQGDSAMYLCASKGGVNYGYTFGSGTRLTVV.

CDR3 sequence (DNA): TGTGCCAGCAGTCAGGGACAGGCAATCTACGAGCAGTACTTC. Translating it yields CASSQGQAIYEQYF. The chain recombines TRBV6-1 with TRBJ2-7; 8 nucleotides agree with TRBD1. CDR1 MNHNS and CDR2 SASEGT come from the germline V gene. V shed 5 bases, J shed 3 bases, and the junction held 6 bases outside the gene matches. This CDR3 has 14 amino acids.

This chain joins TRBV19 and TRBJ1-2; TRBD1 matches 10 bases. The CDR3 sequence is 15 residues long. Germline-derived CDR1 and CDR2 are LNHDA and SQIVND (reference sequence). The V and J ends lost 5 bases and 5 bases, in that order; junction bases with no gene match: 8. CDR3 sequence: CASSAWTGGSYGYTF. The CDR3 DNA sequence: TGTGCCAGTAGTGCATGGACAGGGGGTTCGTATGGCTACACCTTC.

This clone came up once. The V call is TRBV5-1, the J call TRBJ2-2, with D maybe TRBD2 (6 bases). The CDR3 sequence is 14 residues long. The V end lost 4 bases, the J end lost 4 bases, and 11 bases lay between the germline ends. CDR1 is SGHRS, CDR2 YFSETQ, per germline. DNA for the CDR3: TGCGCCAGCAGCCAGGGACTTTCCACCGGGGAGCTGTTTTTT. This codes for CASSQGLSTGELFF.

The chain combines TRBV6-5 with TRBJ2-7; TRBD2 agrees at 8 bases. V shed 6 bases and J 7 bases; nucleotides not matched to a gene: 14. This CDR3 spans 15 amino acids. Germline lookup yields CDR1 MNHEY and CDR2 SVGAGI. Written as DNA, the CDR3 is TGTGCCAGCAGCTCCCCTCGGGAGGGCCTCTGGGAGCAGTACTTC. Translating it yields CASSSPREGLWEQYF.

The chain has TRBV23-1 and TRBJ2-7; 7 nucleotides match TRBD1. TRBV23-1 is placed among ORFs of uncertain function. V dropped 6 bases and J dropped 3; count of bases not matched to a gene: 8. The CDR3 length is 14 residues. In DNA, the CDR3 is TGCGCCAGCAGCGATATTACAGGGGACTACGAGCAGTACTTC. Its protein is CASSDITGDYEQYF.

This clone was counted a single time. The V gene is TRBV4-1, the J gene TRBJ2-3, with 11 bases fitting TRBD2. The trim removed 0 bases at V and 0 bases at J, leaving 11 bases unmatched. The V gene's germline CDR1 is MGHRA and CDR2 YSYEKL. The CDR3 loop spans 20 amino acids. The CDR3 here is CASSQDLTSGDPLSTDTQYF. CDR3 DNA sequence: TGCGCCAGCAGCCAAGATCTGACTAGCGGGGACCCTTTGAGCACAGATACGCAGTATTTT.

Only one count was recorded for this clone. This chain links TRBV5-1 with TRBJ2-2; 11 nucleotides agree with TRBD2. CDR3 length equals 15 residues. The V segment lost 2 bases and the J segment 4 bases; nucleotides outside the gene matches: 1. Germline assignment: CDR1 SGHRS and CDR2 YFSETQ. The CDR3 DNA reads as TGCGCCAGCAGCTTCGGACTAGCGGGCACCGGGGAGCTGTTTTTT. This codes for CASSFGLAGTGELFF.

The chain couples TRBV5-4 to TRBJ2-5; D possibly corresponds to TRBD1 (6 bases). The CDR3 has 13 amino acids. Deletions cut 6 bases from V and 5 bases from J, with 14 bases between. The V gene's germline CDR1 is SGHNT and CDR2 YYREEE (reference sequence). The CDR3 DNA is TGTGCCAGCAACATCAGGGGATTGGAGACCCAGTACTTC. It encodes CASNIRGLETQYF.

V and J are TRBV7-9 and TRBJ1-2, with D unresolved. This CDR3 contains 13 residues. The V gene's germline CDR1 is SEHNR and CDR2 FQNEAQ (reference sequence). The ends were cut back, 3 bases at V and 4 bases at J, with 9 bases in the middle. The CDR3 DNA reads TGTGCCAGCAGCTTCAACAGCAGCTATGGCTACACCTTC. Protein: CASSFNSSYGYTF.

The chain couples TRBV5-6 to TRBJ2-1; the D is unclear. The V gene's germline CDR1 is SGHDT and CDR2 YYEEEE. Trimming stripped 4 bases from V and 0 bases from J, with 5 bases between. This CDR3 is 13 amino acids long. Here the CDR3 reads CASSPSSYNEQFF. CDR3 DNA sequence: TGTGCCAGCAGCCCTAGCTCCTACAATGAGCAGTTCTTC. Full variable domain (remainder filled in from reference TRBV5-6 and TRBJ2-1): DAGVTQSPTHLIKTRGQQVTLRCSPKSGHDTVSWYQQALGQGPQFIFQYYEEEERQRGNFPDRFSGHQFPNYSSELNVNALLLGDSALYLCASSPSSYNEQFFGPGTRLTVL.

The chain employs TRBV6-5 and TRBJ1-5, with a possible D match to TRBD1 (5 bases). Germline loops: CDR1 MNHEY, CDR2 SVGAGI. V was trimmed by 2 bases and J by 2 bases, leaving 10 bases between them. The CDR3 loop spans 15 amino acids. The CDR3 region is CASSYTAGRNQPQHF. CDR3 sequence (DNA): TGTGCCAGCAGTTACACGGCAGGGCGCAATCAGCCCCAGCATTTT.

The V gene is TRBV5-6, the J gene TRBJ2-1; the match to TRBD1 covers 9 bases. Germline V CDR1 and CDR2: SGHDT, YYEEEE. V gave up 2 bases and J gave up 3 bases; unmatched junction bases: 6. This CDR3 region has 16 residues. The CDR3 sequence: CASSLAQGANYNEQFF. CDR3 bases: TGTGCCAGCAGCTTAGCACAGGGGGCGAACTACAATGAGCAGTTCTTC. Supplemented by reference TRBV5-6 and TRBJ2-1, the full variable domain reads DAGVTQSPTHLIKTRGQQVTLRCSPKSGHDTVSWYQQALGQGPQFIFQYYEEEERQRGNFPDRFSGHQFPNYSSELNVNALLLGDSALYLCASSLAQGANYNEQFFGPGTRLTVL.